This TCR beta chain was captured by sequencing in a study of blood T cell repertoires in COVID-19. At the level of the study: Acute and convalescent COVID-19 samples came from the United States, Italy and Spain. From T cells, B-cell-depleted T cells, or PBMCs came the material, which was cDNA or gDNA.

As handled by the study authors: From reference gene primer amplification, estimates of nucleated cell counts were derived. Here immunoSEQ multiplex PCR was the method, and the copy in TCRdb shows in-frame clones only, minus some. From that table come the V and J calls and clone size; the DNA was used to work out D and trimming. The sample holds approximately 210,000 clones, around nine tenths seen once. Trimming removed 1 base at V and 4 bases at J, with 10 bases between. The CDR3 is 14 amino acids. CDR1 SGHAT and CDR2 FQNNGV come from the germline V gene. Material: peripheral blood. The gene calls are TRBV11-2 and TRBJ1-1; TRBD1 is a possible D gene (5 bases). The TCR was taken from a woman in her 40s with acute or convalescent COVID-19. CDR3 sequence: CASSLGQGSTEAFF. The CDR3 DNA sequence: TGTGCCAGCAGCTTAGGTCAGGGTTCCACTGAAGCTTTCTTT.